This T cell receptor (beta chain) is drawn from a study of tumor and adjacent non-tumor tissue in lung cancer. Background on the study: Histology: about a dozen adenocarcinoma, a couple of squamous cell carcinoma, 1 small cell lung cancer. Patients were aged roughly 30 to 76, nine to eleven men and a handful of women, stage I to III.

Overall study results and limits: Compared with tumor, normal lung showed significantly lower TCR diversity.

A modified ARM-PCR protocol with three rounds of nested PCR amplified TCRbeta. TCRdb itself ran the multiplex PCR reads through MiXCR, one entry per CDR3 protein. The sample has approximately 100,000 distinct CDR3 sequences, roughly 80% seen once. Germline V lookup: CDR1 LGHNA, CDR2 YNFKEQ. This CDR3 contains 15 residues. No cell sorting was done before RNA was extracted from the tissue. Comment on this clonotype: Its specificity is not known. A read error may be the cause here, since a much bigger clone is one base away.

The V gene is TRBV4-2, the J gene TRBJ1-2; tentatively, D is TRBD1 (5 bases). The TCR originated in a woman aged 55 to 70 with non-small cell lung cancer. Material: lung tumor tissue. The chain's CDR3 is CASTQVPGGNYGYTF. CDR3 in DNA: TGTGCCAGCACCCAAGTCCCCGGGGGGAACTATGGCTACACCTTC.